This T cell receptor (beta chain) was documented in a study of type 1 regulatory T cells. As for the study in general: This in vitro CD4 product, T-allo10, is enriched for Tr1 cells and alloantigen-specific. Broader study findings: Compared with non-Tr1 cells, Tr1 cells showed a narrower TCR repertoire.

As to this clonotype: Its target is unknown.

TCRdb passed the reads through MiXCR, listing each CDR3 protein once. The repertoire holds around 65,000 distinct CDR3 sequences, with just under 50% as singletons. The CDR3 loop spans 15 amino acids. Germline CDR1 is LGHNA and CDR2 is YSLEER. Trimming cost V 5 bases and J 8 bases; bases outside gene matches: 8. Sequencing used cultured non-Tr1 T cells, either the whole culture or a sorted T cell fraction (not recorded which). The sequence was obtained from a human donor in good health. The chain recombines TRBV4-3 with TRBJ2-1, with 11 bases that match TRBD1. DNA for the CDR3: TGCGCCAGCAGCACCGGACAGGGGGCAGGGGATGAGCAGTTCTTC. Amino acid sequence: CASSTGQGAGDEQFF.